The 15 T cell receptor beta chains listed next were all sequenced from one sample in a study of T cell responses to AZD1222 COVID-19 vaccine. Sequenced by immunoSEQ multiplex PCR; TCRdb stores in-frame clones only, minus some. The sample has more than 150,000 clones, around 92% seen once. The input for sequencing was peripheral blood, taken on day 0 of AZD1222 vaccination. The receptors here all came from an adult in good health.

CDR3 bases: TGTGCCAGCAGTAAACGGGACACGGATGGCTACACCTTC. Protein: CASSKRDTDGYTF. The J gene is TRBJ1-2, the V gene TRBV2; maybe TRBD1 (6 bases). From germline, CDR1 is SNHLY and CDR2 FYNNEI. V shed 5 bases and J shed 6 bases, with 13 bases lying between them. The CDR3 spans 13 residues. Combining the CDR3 with reference TRBV2 and TRBJ1-2 gives the whole variable domain EPEVTQTPSHQVTQMGQEVILRCVPISNHLYFYWYRQILGQKVEFLVSFYNNEISEKSEIFDDQFSVERPDGSNFTLKIRSTKLEDSAMYFCASSKRDTDGYTFGSGTRLTVV.

The rearrangement links TRBV7-2 to TRBJ2-6; unclear D gene. The CDR3 runs to 14 residues. Deletions cut 5 bases from V and 0 bases from J, with 5 bases between. Germline V gene sequence: CDR1 SGHTA, CDR2 FQGNSA. CDR3 protein: CASSKNSGANVLTF. CDR3 sequence (DNA): TGTGCCAGCAGCAAAAACTCTGGGGCCAACGTCCTGACTTTC.

This chain connects TRBV6-2 or TRBV6-3 to TRBJ1-1; the D gene is possibly TRBD1 (6 bases). V lost 5 bases, J lost 11 bases, and 12 bases lay in between. CDR1 is MNHEY and CDR2 is SVGEGT in the germline V gene. The CDR3 loop spans 11 amino acids. The chain's CDR3 is CASSQGSSAFF. DNA for the CDR3: TGTGCCAGCAGTCAGGGGAGTTCGGCTTTCTTT.

Turning to this clone: This clone may be a read error of a much larger clone one base away. This chain links TRBV25-1 with TRBJ2-5, with no clear D. Germline V CDR1 and CDR2: MGHDK, SYGVNS. V was trimmed by 3 bases and J by 5 bases, leaving 4 bases between them. This CDR3 spans 11 amino acids. The CDR3 nucleotides read TGTGCCAGCAGTGAGGGTGAGACCCAGTACTTC. Amino acid sequence: CASSEGETQYF.

This rearrangement joins TRBV28 to TRBJ1-5; D not resolved. The CDR3 spans 15 residues. The germline V and J ends were trimmed by 6 bases and 2 bases, with 14 bases remaining between them. CDR1 is MDHEN, CDR2 SYDVKM, per germline. CDR3 bases: TGTGCCAGCAGCCGGTTTGAGGGCGGCAATCAGCCCCAGCATTTT. It translates to CASSRFEGGNQPQHF.

V usage is TRBV28 and J usage is TRBJ1-1; weak D call: TRBD1 (5 bases). From germline, CDR1 is MDHEN and CDR2 SYDVKM. Trimming removed 6 bases from V and 1 base from J, with 6 bases in between. This CDR3 is 12 amino acids long. CDR3 bases: TGTGCCAGCAGGGGGGGGAACACTGAAGCTTTCTTT. Amino acid sequence: CASRGGNTEAFF.

On this clone: Other DNA sequences of this sample code for an identical CDR3. The chain employs TRBV27 and TRBJ1-5; possibly TRBD1 for D (5 bases). Germline V CDR1 and CDR2: MNHEY, SMNVEV (reference sequence). The CDR3 is 14 amino acids. With 6 bases removed from V and 1 base from J, the gap between germline ends came to 10 bases. The CDR3 here is CASSLGGSNQPQHF. The DNA of the CDR3 is TGTGCCAGCAGCCTCGGGGGGAGCAATCAGCCCCAGCATTTT.

This rearrangement joins TRBV10-3 to TRBJ2-5; no definite D call. Germline V lookup: CDR1 ENHRY, CDR2 SYGVKD. This CDR3 contains 13 residues. V was trimmed by 6 bases and J by 5 bases, leaving 13 bases between them. The CDR3 region is CAIRSGGRETQYF. The CDR3 DNA follows: TGTGCCATCAGGTCTGGTGGCCGTGAGACCCAGTACTTC.

This sequence joins TRBV5-4 and TRBJ2-2; 9 bases map to TRBD1. The junction had 6 bases not matched to a gene; V was cut back by 3 bases and J by 0 bases. This CDR3 is 17 amino acids long. Germline assignment: CDR1 SGHNT and CDR2 YYREEE (reference sequence). The CDR3 here is CASSSRGQGTNTGELFF. The DNA for the CDR3 is TGTGCCAGCAGCTCCCGGGGACAGGGCACGAACACCGGGGAGCTGTTTTTT. Variable domain in full (rest from reference TRBV5-4 and TRBJ2-2): ETGVTQSPTHLIKTRGQQVTLRCSSQSGHNTVSWYQQALGQGPQFIFQYYREEENGRGNFPPRFSGLQFPNYSSELNVNALELDDSALYLCASSSRGQGTNTGELFFGEGSRLTVL.

The V gene is TRBV29-1, the J gene TRBJ1-5; D gene unclear. V was shortened by 5 bases and J by 2 bases, with 7 bases between the two germline ends. The CDR3 is made up of 12 amino acids. Germline CDR1 and CDR2: SQVTM and ANQGSEA. CDR3 region: CSVRQGNQPQHF. The CDR3 coding sequence is TGCAGCGTTCGTCAGGGCAATCAGCCCCAGCATTTT.

The CDR3 DNA reads TGTGCCAGCAGGGACGGACAGGGATCGGGGGGCTACACCTTC. Protein: CASRDGQGSGGYTF. The chain employs TRBV6-5 and TRBJ1-2; TRBD1 matches 8 bases. After removal of 6 bases from V and 8 bases from J, the junction contained 11 bases not matched to a gene. The CDR3 runs 14 residues. Germline V gene data show CDR1 as MNHEY and CDR2 as SVGAGI.

The rearrangement uses TRBV28 and TRBJ1-5, with unresolved D. Trimming took 3 bases from V and 3 from J, leaving 6 bases between them. The germline V gene encodes CDR1 MDHEN and CDR2 SYDVKM. The CDR3 contains 13 residues. The CDR3 spells CASSFSHNQPQHF. The CDR3 region has the DNA TGTGCCAGCAGTTTCTCTCACAATCAGCCCCAGCATTTT.

J is TRBJ2-5 and V is TRBV11-1; no definite D call. Trimming left V 1 base short and J 5 bases short, with 14 bases between. CDR1 and CDR2 from the germline V gene are SGHAT and FQDESV (reference sequence). The CDR3 has 15 amino acids. In DNA form, the CDR3 reads TGTGCCAGCAGCTTAGTAGGCGGACCTGGGGAGACCCAGTACTTC. It yields the protein CASSLVGGPGETQYF.

The chain employs TRBV19 and TRBJ1-1; D is undetermined. The CDR3 has 15 amino acids. Trimming removed 3 bases from V and 0 bases from J, with 11 bases in between. Germline V gives CDR1 LNHDA, CDR2 SQIVND (reference sequence). In DNA form, the CDR3 reads TGTGCCAGTAGTATTGAGGGAGTCATGAACACTGAAGCTTTCTTT. Its protein product is CASSIEGVMNTEAFF.

This clone was found once. The V and J genes are TRBV2 and TRBJ1-5, with D possibly being TRBD1 (5 bases). The CDR3 is 13 amino acids. Germline V gene sequence: CDR1 SNHLY, CDR2 FYNNEI. V lost 8 bases, J lost 5 bases, and 13 bases lay in between. The CDR3 region is CASGTLRDQPQHF. For the CDR3, the DNA is TGTGCCAGCGGGACCCTAAGGGATCAGCCCCAGCATTTT.